The 14 T cell receptor beta chains presented below share a single source sample, sequenced in a study of Graves' ophthalmopathy and Graves' hyperthyroidism. CDR3 regions of TCR beta were amplified from RNA transcripts. First-round RT-PCR used HTBI primers; second-round multiplex PCR followed. TCRdb re-analysed the multiplex PCR reads in MiXCR, keeping a single row per CDR3 protein. The table has about 220,000 distinct CDR3 sequences, 20% to 25% seen once. Sequences were obtained from peripheral blood. All receptors come from a woman in her 50s with Graves' ophthalmopathy.

The sample holds many counts of this clonotype. The chain has TRBV2 and TRBJ1-2; a possible D gene is TRBD1 (5 bases). The V gene lost 8 bases and the J gene lost 4 bases, with 14 bases spanning the gap. This CDR3 comprises 13 residues. Germline assignment: CDR1 SNHLY and CDR2 FYNNEI. The CDR3 protein is CASLRQSRYGYTF. DNA for the CDR3: TGTGCCAGCCTAAGACAGTCACGCTATGGCTACACCTTC. Full variable domain (remainder filled in from reference TRBV2 and TRBJ1-2): EPEVTQTPSHQVTQMGQEVILRCVPISNHLYFYWYRQILGQKVEFLVSFYNNEISEKSEIFDDQFSVERPDGSNFTLKIRSTKLEDSAMYFCASLRQSRYGYTFGSGTRLTVV.

V and J are TRBV5-1 and TRBJ2-5; possibly TRBD2 for D (5 bases). The CDR3 is 16 amino acids. Germline values: CDR1 SGHRS, CDR2 YFSETQ. V dropped 1 base and J dropped 2 bases, with 15 bases sitting between them. Here the CDR3 reads CASSLMLDGLQETQYF. Written as DNA, the CDR3 is TGCGCCAGCAGCTTGATGCTGGACGGACTTCAAGAGACCCAGTACTTC.

This clonotype was seen at least ten times. The chain recombines TRBV7-2 with TRBJ2-7; 8 bases align to TRBD2. CDR1 is SGHTA, CDR2 FQGNSA, per germline. Losses at the gene ends were 6 bases for V and 4 bases for J; bases not matched to a gene: 8. This CDR3 has 14 amino acids. The CDR3 protein is CASSRKSGSYEQYF. The CDR3 DNA is TGTGCCAGCAGTCGGAAGAGCGGGAGTTACGAGCAGTACTTC.

This chain links TRBV5-1 with TRBJ1-3, with no clear D. This CDR3 region has 13 residues. Deletions cut 3 bases from V and 4 bases from J, with 8 bases between. From germline, CDR1 is SGHRS and CDR2 YFSETQ. This CDR3 reads CASSSDSGNTIYF. The DNA for the CDR3 is TGCGCCAGCAGCTCCGACTCCGGAAACACCATATATTTT. Full variable domain (missing parts from reference TRBV5-1 and TRBJ1-3): KAGVTQTPRYLIKTRGQQVTLSCSPISGHRSVSWYQQTPGQGLQFLFEYFSETQRNKGNFPGRFSGRQFSNSRSEMNVSTLELGDSALYLCASSSDSGNTIYFGEGSWLTVV.

At least ten counts were recorded for this clonotype. The gene calls are TRBV2 and TRBJ2-3; 10 bases agree with TRBD2. The CDR3 has 15 amino acids. The trim removed 6 bases at V and 5 bases at J, leaving 8 bases unmatched. Germline CDR1 reads SNHLY; CDR2 reads FYNNEI. The CDR3 DNA is TGTGCCAGCAGCTATAGCGGGAGGATGGAAGATACGCAGTATTTT. Encoded protein: CASSYSGRMEDTQYF.

This clonotype appeared many times. This rearrangement joins TRBV30 to TRBJ2-7; 7 nucleotides agree with TRBD2. Germline assignment: CDR1 GTSNPN and CDR2 SVGIG (reference sequence). V dropped 1 base and J dropped 6; count of bases not matched to a gene: 9. The CDR3 spans 14 residues. The CDR3 bases are TGTGCCTGGAGTGCCACTAGCGTCAGGAGCGAGCAGTACTTC. Its protein is CAWSATSVRSEQYF.

This clonotype came up many times. This chain joins TRBV19 and TRBJ2-7; D is perhaps TRBD1 (6 bases). The V end was cut by 3 bases, the J end by 6 bases, with 12 bases between. CDR1 is LNHDA, CDR2 SQIVND, per germline (reference sequence). CDR3 length equals 13 residues. The CDR3 reads CASSMRDTGEQYF. CDR3 in DNA: TGTGCCAGTAGTATGAGGGACACCGGCGAGCAGTACTTC.

The sample holds many counts of this clonotype. J is TRBJ2-7 and V is TRBV20-1; TRBD2 aligns across 12 bases. Per germline, CDR1 DFQATT and CDR2 SNEGSKA (reference sequence). The junction had 21 bases not matched to a gene; V was cut back by 5 bases and J by 4 bases. The CDR3 consists of 19 residues. The CDR3 region has the DNA TGCAGTGCTCCATCCCTACCGGGACTAGCGGGCTTAGGCGGGTACGAGCAGTACTTC. It encodes CSAPSLPGLAGLGGYEQYF.

This chain links TRBV20-1 with TRBJ2-7; TRBD1 aligns across 7 bases. CDR1 and CDR2 from the germline V gene are DFQATT and SNEGSKA (reference sequence). Unmatched junction bases numbered 10, after V lost 0 bases and J lost 2 bases. The length of the CDR3 is 16 residues. The CDR3 here is CSARDHPGQQAYEQYF. CDR3 DNA sequence: TGCAGTGCTAGAGATCATCCGGGACAGCAAGCCTACGAGCAGTACTTC.

Ten or more counts support this clonotype. This chain uses TRBV30 with TRBJ1-1; D is perhaps TRBD1 (6 bases). Germline V gives CDR1 GTSNPN, CDR2 SVGIG (reference sequence). There are 14 residues in the CDR3. Trimming took off 1 base at V and 4 bases at J, with 13 bases between the two ends. Written as DNA, the CDR3 is TGTGCCTGGAGTGCAGGGGTCGGGGGCACTGAAGCTTTCTTT. Translation gives CAWSAGVGGTEAFF.

The sample holds many counts of this clonotype. V usage is TRBV20-1 and J usage is TRBJ1-1; D is perhaps TRBD1 (6 bases). CDR3 length: 15 amino acids. V lost 0 bases and J 5 bases, leaving 16 bases between the germline ends. Germline V lookup: CDR1 DFQATT, CDR2 SNEGSKA (reference sequence). Here the CDR3 reads CSARDRGGARTEAFF. As DNA, the CDR3 is TGCAGTGCTAGAGATCGAGGGGGGGCGCGAACTGAAGCTTTCTTT.

This clonotype was picked up many times. This rearrangement joins TRBV2 to TRBJ1-1; D uncertain. V shed 7 bases and J shed 10 bases, with 10 bases lying between them. CDR1 and CDR2 (germline): SNHLY, FYNNEI. The length of the CDR3 is 10 residues. CDR3 region: CASTGLGAFF. In DNA form, the CDR3 reads TGTGCCAGCACTGGCCTGGGAGCTTTCTTT. Complete variable domain (other parts from reference TRBV2 and TRBJ1-1): EPEVTQTPSHQVTQMGQEVILRCVPISNHLYFYWYRQILGQKVEFLVSFYNNEISEKSEIFDDQFSVERPDGSNFTLKIRSTKLEDSAMYFCASTGLGAFFGQGTRLTVV.

This clonotype was recorded many times. The V gene is TRBV10-3, the J gene TRBJ1-2, with unresolved D. This CDR3 has 15 residues. Germline CDR1 ENHRY, CDR2 SYGVKD. The germline V and J ends were trimmed by 0 bases and 6 bases, with 14 bases remaining between them. For the CDR3, the DNA is TGTGCCATCAGTGAGTCGGGGAGCGCCGTAGATGGCTACACCTTC. It encodes CAISESGSAVDGYTF.

This chain uses TRBV5-1 with TRBJ2-2; D is unresolved. The CDR3 consists of 13 residues. CDR1 and CDR2 from the germline V gene are SGHRS and YFSETQ. V lost 3 bases, J lost 4 bases, and 7 bases lay in between. The CDR3: CASSSSLTGELFF. CDR3 sequence (DNA): TGCGCCAGCAGCTCCAGTCTCACCGGGGAGCTGTTTTTT.